Presented here are 12 T cell receptor beta chains from one specimen sequenced in a study of CD4 T cells in relation to SARS-CoV-2 and coronaviruses. Their antigen targets remain unknown. Unexposed donor CD4+ T cells date from about 2011-2018, before the COVID-19 pandemic. The cells were cultured for about 10 days before CD4+ T cells were isolated. TCRdb's copy holds only in-frame clones and misses some; the assay was immunoSEQ multiplex PCR. Of more than 20,000 clones in the sample, roughly 80% were seen once. The sample consisted of CD4+ T cells from PBMCs, cultured in vitro. These TCRs come from a human donor in good health.

This clone appeared once. V usage is TRBV15 and J usage is TRBJ1-3; weak D call: TRBD1 (6 bases). The ends were cut back, 5 bases at V and 0 bases at J, with 14 bases in the middle. Germline loops: CDR1 LNHNV, CDR2 YYDKDF (reference sequence). The CDR3 is 16 amino acids. CDR3 coding DNA: TGTGCCACCAGCGCCCGACAGGAACTCTCTGGAAACACCATATATTTT. Translation: CATSARQELSGNTIYF.

Here the CDR3 DNA reads TGTGCCAGCAGCTCCCAGAACCATATTAGCACAGATACGCAGTATTTT. Translation: CASSSQNHISTDTQYF. The chain couples TRBV7-3 to TRBJ2-3; D gene ambiguous. There are 16 residues in the CDR3. Germline CDR1 SGHTA, CDR2 FQGTGA. V was clipped by 4 bases and J by 0 bases, with 14 bases between them.

V usage is TRBV5-3 and J usage is TRBJ2-1; D remains unclear. TRBV5-3 qualifies as an ORF whose function is uncertain. V lost 6 bases and J 8 bases, leaving 12 bases between the germline ends. The CDR3 runs to 12 residues. The CDR3 region is CARNRPVDEQFF. Here the CDR3 DNA reads TGTGCCAGAAATCGTCCTGTCGATGAGCAGTTCTTC.

J is TRBJ2-7 and V is TRBV18; 7 positions match TRBD1. J gave up 9 bases and V 0 bases, and 14 bases lay outside the gene matches. The CDR3 is 16 amino acids. Germline-derived CDR1 and CDR2 are KGHSH and LQKENI. CDR3 in amino acids: CASSPPTGTDGVGQYF. CDR3 coding DNA: TGTGCCAGCTCACCACCTACCGGGACAGATGGAGTGGGGCAGTACTTC.

The V and J genes are TRBV3-1 (or the pseudogene TRBV3-2) and TRBJ2-2; possibly TRBD1 or TRBD2 for D (6 bases each). The V end was cut by 3 bases, the J end by 0 bases, with 11 bases between. Germline V CDR1 and CDR2: LGHDT, YNNKEL (reference sequence). This CDR3 contains 16 residues. CDR3 in DNA: TGTGCCAGCAGCCAGAAGGGGGGAGCGAACACCGGGGAGCTGTTTTTT. It encodes CASSQKGGANTGELFF.

The J gene is TRBJ2-7, the V gene TRBV4-2, with 7 bases identical to TRBD1. The V gene's germline CDR1 is LGHNA and CDR2 YNFKEQ. The CDR3 spans 15 residues. J gave up 5 bases and V 6 bases, and 13 bases lay outside the gene matches. The CDR3 DNA is TGTGCCAGCAGTAGACGACAGGGTTCGTCCGACGAGCAGTACTTC. Translating gives CASSRRQGSSDEQYF.

In this sample, this clone turned up once. The chain has TRBV28 and TRBJ1-1, with D tentatively TRBD1 (6 bases). Germline lookup yields CDR1 MDHEN and CDR2 SYDVKM. The CDR3 is 14 residues long. Trimming pared 2 bases from V and 1 base from J, leaving 8 bases between. Here the CDR3 reads CASSLPGENTEAFF. The CDR3, as DNA: TGTGCCAGCAGTTTACCAGGGGAGAACACTGAAGCTTTCTTT.

The chain links TRBV7-9 to TRBJ2-5; 8 positions agree with TRBD1. With V trimmed by 3 bases and J by 7 bases, 10 bases remained unmatched. There are 15 residues in the CDR3. Germline V gene lookup returns CDR1 SEHNR and CDR2 FQNEAQ (reference sequence). DNA for the CDR3: TGTGCCAGCAGCTTCGGGGGACAGGAGTTCGCGACCCAGTACTTC. Protein sequence: CASSFGGQEFATQYF.

V gene TRBV19 combines with J gene TRBJ2-2; possible D gene TRBD1, 6 bases. Trimming took off 3 bases at V and 1 base at J, with 12 bases between the two ends. Germline CDR1 LNHDA, CDR2 SQIVND (reference sequence). There are 16 residues in the CDR3. CDR3 DNA sequence: TGTGCCAGTAGTATCGGACAGCTCTTGAACACCGGGGAGCTGTTTTTT. It is translated as CASSIGQLLNTGELFF.

V is TRBV30 and J is TRBJ2-7; tentatively, D is TRBD2 (5 bases). CDR3 length: 11 residues. Germline-derived CDR1 and CDR2 are GTSNPN and SVGIG (reference sequence). The V and J ends lost 3 bases and 10 bases respectively, with 13 bases between them. The CDR3 region has the DNA TGTGCCTGGAGCCTACCGGGGTTACAGTACTTC. Protein sequence: CAWSLPGLQYF.

The chain carries TRBV7-9 and TRBJ2-3; D gene uncertain. The V and J ends lost 2 bases and 5 bases respectively, with 11 bases between them. Germline loops: CDR1 SEHNR, CDR2 FQNEAQ (reference sequence). CDR3 length equals 14 residues. The CDR3 coding sequence is TGTGCCAGCAGCTTATTCCTAGAGGAAGATACGCAGTATTTT. Amino acid sequence: CASSLFLEEDTQYF. The full variable domain, in which reference TRBV7-9 and TRBJ2-3 provide the parts outside the CDR3, is DTGVSQNPRHKITKRGQNVTFRCDPISEHNRLYWYRQTLGQGPEFLTYFQNEAQLEKSRLLSDRFSAERPKGSFSTLEIQRTEQGDSAMYLCASSLFLEEDTQYFGPGTRLTVL.

CDR3 nucleotides: TGTGCCAGCAGCTTTTTAGCGGGAGGTGGAGAGACCCAGTACTTC. It encodes CASSFLAGGGETQYF. J is TRBJ2-5 and V is TRBV5-4, with 10 bases matching TRBD2. The V segment lost 2 bases and the J segment 4 bases; nucleotides outside the gene matches: 5. In germline, CDR1 is SGHNT, CDR2 YYREEE (reference sequence). CDR3 length equals 15 residues. Full variable domain (remainder filled in from reference TRBV5-4 and TRBJ2-5): ETGVTQSPTHLIKTRGQQVTLRCSSQSGHNTVSWYQQALGQGPQFIFQYYREEENGRGNFPPRFSGLQFPNYSSELNVNALELDDSALYLCASSFLAGGGETQYFGPGTRLLVL.